Shown below are 28 T cell receptor beta chains from a single sample sequenced in a study of cytomegalovirus exposure and HLA in healthy donors. The PCR ran on 60 Vbeta and 13 Jbeta primers. The protocol was immunoSEQ multiplex PCR, while the TCRdb copy is restricted to in-frame clones and leaves out a portion. The table records 150,000 to 200,000 clones, around 81% of them present only once. Input material: PBMCs. The receptors stem from a man between 18 and 35 years old in good health and CMV-seronegative.

The chain employs TRBV28 and TRBJ2-7; TRBD2 aligns across 10 bases. J was trimmed by 4 bases and V by 9 bases; bases with no gene match: 12. The CDR3 covers 15 residues. From germline, CDR1 is MDHEN and CDR2 SYDVKM. The DNA of the CDR3 is TGTGCCAGTACTCATCGGCTAGCGGGAGTATACGAGCAGTACTTC. Protein sequence: CASTHRLAGVYEQYF.

A note on this clone: Compared with germline, one end of the junction differs, possibly owing to a read error. CDR3 sequence reads: CASSTQGLSETQYF. The CDR3 DNA reads TGTGCTAGCAGCACACAGGGTTTGTCAGAGACCCAGTACTTC. The chain employs TRBV7-7 and TRBJ2-5; maybe TRBD1 (6 bases). The CDR3 has 14 residues. Germline V gives CDR1 SSHAT, CDR2 FNYEAQ (reference sequence). Together with reference TRBV7-7 and TRBJ2-5, the CDR3 gives the full variable domain: GAGVSQSPRYKVTKRGQDVTLRCDPISSHATLYWYQQALGQGPEFLTYFNYEAQPDKSGLPSDRFSAERPEGSISTLTIQRTEQRDSAMYRCASSTQGLSETQYFGPGTRLLVL.

This chain connects TRBV6-6 to TRBJ1-2, with 10 bases fitting TRBD1. The V and J ends lost 1 base and 8 bases, in that order; junction bases with no gene match: 10. This CDR3 region has 16 residues. Germline CDR1 is MNHNY and CDR2 is SVGAGI (reference sequence). CDR3 sequence: CASSYLADRGKGGYTF. CDR3 in DNA: TGTGCCAGCAGTTACTTGGCGGACAGGGGGAAGGGCGGCTACACCTTC.

V gene TRBV7-6 combines with J gene TRBJ2-2, with D maybe TRBD1 (6 bases). The germline V and J ends were trimmed by 2 bases and 1 base, with 14 bases remaining between them. Per germline, CDR1 SGHVS and CDR2 FNYEAQ. The CDR3 runs 17 residues. The CDR3 protein is CASSLKTGQKNTGELFF. Written as DNA, the CDR3 is TGTGCCAGCAGCTTAAAGACGGGACAAAAGAACACCGGGGAGCTGTTTTTT.

J is TRBJ2-5 and V is TRBV6-5; a possible D gene is TRBD1 (6 bases). The CDR3 is 14 amino acids. Trimming took off 4 bases at V and 2 bases at J, with 11 bases between the two ends. CDR1 and CDR2 from the germline V gene are MNHEY and SVGAGI. The CDR3 spells CASSFTGTQETQYF. CDR3 coding DNA: TGTGCCAGCAGTTTTACAGGGACACAAGAGACCCAGTACTTC.

The chain links TRBV28 to TRBJ2-3, with 7 bases that match TRBD2. Per the germline V gene, CDR1 is MDHEN and CDR2 is SYDVKM. Trimming removed 2 bases from V and 1 base from J; junction bases left unmatched: 0. The CDR3 totals 14 residues. The CDR3 nucleotides read TGTGCCAGCAGTTTAGCGGGAGGCACAGATACGCAGTATTTT. Translation: CASSLAGGTDTQYF.

The chain is built from TRBV5-4 and TRBJ1-2; D is uncertain. CDR1 SGHNT and CDR2 YYREEE come from the germline V gene (reference sequence). V was cut by 0 bases and J by 4 bases, with 16 bases left in between. The CDR3 is 16 residues long. The CDR3, as DNA: TGTGCCAGCAGCTTGGGGTTCGCGGCCCTTCCCTATGGCTACACCTTC. Protein: CASSLGFAALPYGYTF.

The chain uses TRBV19 and TRBJ2-3; TRBD2 matches at 8 bases. CDR1 is LNHDA, CDR2 SQIVND, per germline (reference sequence). V shed 9 bases and J 6 bases; nucleotides not matched to a gene: 5. The CDR3 contains 12 residues. The CDR3 nucleotides read TGTGCCAGCGGGGGGGCCGGGGATACGCAGTATTTT. It yields the protein CASGGAGDTQYF.

The CDR3 DNA sequence: TGTGCCAGCAGTTTAGTCGGAGAAGAGACCCAGTACTTC. This translates into CASSLVGEETQYF. This chain links TRBV28 with TRBJ2-5; D unresolved. The CDR3 contains 13 residues. Germline CDR1 and CDR2: MDHEN and SYDVKM. V was shortened by 2 bases and J by 3 bases, with 7 bases between the two germline ends.

This sequence joins TRBV15 and TRBJ1-2; maybe TRBD1 (5 bases). V was shortened by 3 bases and J by 3 bases, with 11 bases between the two germline ends. Germline V lookup: CDR1 LNHNV, CDR2 YYDKDF (reference sequence). This CDR3 comprises 14 residues. CDR3 coding DNA: TGTGCCACCAGCAGGTCAGGGTCTTACTATGGCTACACCTTC. Translated: CATSRSGSYYGYTF.

This rearrangement joins TRBV27 to TRBJ2-2, with D possibly being TRBD1 (5 bases). Germline V gene sequence: CDR1 MNHEY, CDR2 SMNVEV (reference sequence). V lost 6 bases to trimming and J lost 3 bases, with 11 bases between them. This CDR3 contains 14 residues. CDR3 sequence: CASRTWGDTGELFF. In DNA, the CDR3 is TGTGCCAGCAGGACCTGGGGCGACACCGGGGAGCTGTTTTTT.

V usage is TRBV30 and J usage is TRBJ1-1; D unclear. V lost 2 bases and J lost 1, with 14 bases in between. Germline assignment: CDR1 GTSNPN and CDR2 SVGIG (reference sequence). This CDR3 spans 15 amino acids. The CDR3 DNA reads as TGTGCCTGGAGTCGCACGTACCGAGAGAACACTGAAGCTTTCTTT. This gives the protein CAWSRTYRENTEAFF.

A few counts support this clone. V and J are TRBV6-1 and TRBJ2-4; no clear D gene. Germline values: CDR1 MNHNS, CDR2 SASEGT. The CDR3 is 16 residues long. Trimming shortened V by 1 base and J by 0 bases, and 10 bases separated the two germline ends. CDR3: CASSEEVRLAKNIQYF. The CDR3 DNA reads as TGTGCCAGCAGTGAAGAGGTCAGGCTAGCCAAAAACATTCAGTACTTC.

The chain joins TRBV5-5 to TRBJ2-5, with 8 bases matching TRBD1. The junction had 11 bases not matched to a gene; V was cut back by 2 bases and J by 11 bases. CDR1 SGHKS and CDR2 YYEKEE come from the germline V gene (reference sequence). This CDR3 spans 14 amino acids. The CDR3 sequence is CASSFDGQGREQYF. CDR3 nucleotide sequence: TGTGCCAGCAGCTTTGACGGACAGGGCAGGGAGCAGTACTTC. Full variable domain (outside the CDR3, taken from reference TRBV5-5 and TRBJ2-5): DAGVTQSPTHLIKTRGQQVTLRCSPISGHKSVSWYQQVLGQGPQFIFQYYEKEERGRGNFPDRFSARQFPNYSSELNVNALLLGDSALYLCASSFDGQGREQYFGPGTRLLVL.

This clone was seen only a few times. CDR3 protein: CASSLSQAQETQYF. The CDR3 DNA reads as TGTGCCAGCAGTTTAAGCCAGGCCCAAGAGACCCAGTACTTC. The chain links TRBV28 to TRBJ2-5, with D uncertain. The germline gives CDR1 MDHEN, CDR2 SYDVKM. There are 14 residues in the CDR3. V was shortened by 2 bases and J by 1 base, with 8 bases between the two germline ends.

The V and J genes are TRBV28 and TRBJ2-5; weak D call: TRBD1 (6 bases). The CDR3 has 15 amino acids. Trimming stripped 4 bases from V and 1 base from J, with 13 bases between. Looked up from germline, CDR1 is MDHEN and CDR2 is SYDVKM. CDR3 nucleotides: TGTGCCAGCAGTTCGAGGACAGTACTCCAAGAGACCCAGTACTTC. Protein sequence: CASSSRTVLQETQYF.

The chain recombines TRBV7-2 with TRBJ2-7; no firm D call. The CDR3 extends over 16 amino acids. Deletions cut 1 base from V and 1 base from J, with 14 bases between. Germline loops: CDR1 SGHTA, CDR2 FQGNSA. The CDR3 loop reads CASSLVGFYGSYEQYF. The CDR3 bases are TGTGCCAGCAGCTTAGTCGGGTTCTATGGTTCCTACGAGCAGTACTTC.

This chain joins TRBV5-4 and TRBJ1-1, with 9 nucleotides matching TRBD1. The CDR3 sequence is 13 residues long. V trimming: 0 bases; J trimming: 11 bases; junction bases outside the gene matches: 5. Per germline, CDR1 SGHNT and CDR2 YYREEE (reference sequence). CDR3 bases: TGTGCCAGCAGCTTGGGAGGGACAGGGTCGGCTTTCTTT. It encodes CASSLGGTGSAFF.

J is TRBJ1-1 and V is TRBV5-4; D remains ambiguous. The CDR3 length is 15 residues. Germline assignment: CDR1 SGHNT and CDR2 YYREEE (reference sequence). V was clipped by 0 bases and J by 0 bases, with 9 bases between them. CDR3 region: CASSLDGSMNTEAFF. As DNA, the CDR3 is TGTGCCAGCAGCTTGGACGGGTCCATGAACACTGAAGCTTTCTTT. Filled out from reference TRBV5-4 and TRBJ1-1, the complete variable domain reads ETGVTQSPTHLIKTRGQQVTLRCSSQSGHNTVSWYQQALGQGPQFIFQYYREEENGRGNFPPRFSGLQFPNYSSELNVNALELDDSALYLCASSLDGSMNTEAFFGQGTRLTVV.

The V and J genes are TRBV29-1 and TRBJ2-7, with TRBD2 matching over 13 bases. The CDR3 runs to 16 residues. Germline V lookup: CDR1 SQVTM, CDR2 ANQGSEA. Losses at the gene ends were 5 bases for V and 0 bases for J; bases not matched to a gene: 7. The CDR3 DNA reads as TGCAGCGTTCTCGGGACTAGCGGGATCACCTCCTACGAGCAGTACTTC. The encoded protein is CSVLGTSGITSYEQYF.

CDR3 coding DNA: TGTGCCAGCCGGGCCATCGGGTCGACAGACGAGCAGTACTTC. It specifies CASRAIGSTDEQYF. The chain combines TRBV27 with TRBJ2-7; D perhaps matches TRBD1 (5 bases). Germline-derived CDR1 and CDR2 are MNHEY and SMNVEV (reference sequence). This CDR3 has 14 amino acids. V was shortened by 8 bases and J by 5 bases, with 19 bases between the two germline ends.

The V gene is TRBV7-9, the J gene TRBJ1-1; tentatively, D is TRBD1 (5 bases). Trimming removed 1 base from V and 6 bases from J, with 9 bases in between. CDR3 size: 13 residues. Germline CDR1 reads SEHNR; CDR2 reads FQNEAQ (reference sequence). In DNA form, the CDR3 reads TGTGCCAGCAGCTTAGACGGAGGGGCTGAAGCTTTCTTT. Translated: CASSLDGGAEAFF.

The chain links TRBV19 to TRBJ1-1, with TRBD1 identical over 9 bases. This CDR3 contains 16 residues. Trimming removed 5 bases from V and 3 bases from J; junction bases left unmatched: 10. Germline V CDR1 and CDR2: LNHDA, SQIVND (reference sequence). The CDR3 spells CASSARQGGRDTEAFF. The CDR3 DNA follows: TGTGCCAGTAGTGCCCGACAGGGGGGGAGAGACACTGAAGCTTTCTTT.

The V call is TRBV27, the J call TRBJ1-6; TRBD1 is a possible D gene (6 bases). This CDR3 is 15 amino acids long. CDR1 and CDR2 from the germline V gene are MNHEY and SMNVEV (reference sequence). V was cut by 3 bases and J by 5 bases, with 11 bases left in between. The CDR3 loop is CASSFSGVNNSPLHF. CDR3 coding DNA: TGTGCCAGCAGTTTCTCAGGGGTTAATAATTCACCCCTCCACTTT.

The rearrangement uses TRBV4-1 and TRBJ2-1; 11 bases are a match to TRBD2. The CDR3 totals 17 residues. Germline lookup yields CDR1 MGHRA and CDR2 YSYEKL. The V and J ends lost 2 bases and 6 bases, in that order; junction bases with no gene match: 9. The CDR3 nucleotides are TGCGCCAGCAGCCAATCCCGACTAGCGGGGAATCGCAATGAGCAGTTCTTC. Residues: CASSQSRLAGNRNEQFF.

This chain uses TRBV11-2 with TRBJ2-6; weak D call: TRBD2 (6 bases). Per the germline V gene, CDR1 is SGHAT and CDR2 is FQNNGV. Deletions cut 5 bases from V and 0 bases from J, with 14 bases between. The CDR3 has 17 residues. The CDR3 sequence is CASSGGITSSGANVLTF. Here the CDR3 DNA reads TGTGCCAGCAGCGGAGGGATTACGAGCTCTGGGGCCAACGTCCTGACTTTC.

V is TRBV7-2 and J is TRBJ2-7, with 7 bases that match TRBD1. CDR1 SGHTA and CDR2 FQGNSA come from the germline V gene. With 1 base clipped from V and 5 bases from J, the junction kept 8 bases outside the gene matches. CDR3 length: 15 amino acids. CDR3 amino acids: CASSLGGRGMDEQYF. The CDR3, as DNA: TGTGCCAGCAGCTTAGGGGGCAGGGGGATGGACGAGCAGTACTTC.

The chain couples TRBV6-6 to TRBJ2-7; 12 bases map to TRBD1. V was pared by 7 bases and J by 4 bases, with 8 bases of the junction left unmatched. This CDR3 comprises 15 residues. Germline V gene sequence: CDR1 MNHNY, CDR2 SVGAGI (reference sequence). CDR3 residues: CASNNPGQGAYEQYF. CDR3 bases: TGTGCCAGCAACAACCCGGGACAGGGGGCTTACGAGCAGTACTTC.